The 26 T cell receptor beta chains in this list originate from one sample, sequenced in a study of identical twins. From the 5' RACE reads, TCRdb called clonotypes with MiXCR, one entry per CDR3 protein. The data contain roughly 770,000 distinct CDR3 sequences, around a sixth of them singletons. The same specimen was also included in a second study, on T cells expressing NK-cell markers.

Material for sequencing was PBMCs. These receptors were obtained from a woman aged 18-29 years in good health.

This chain links TRBV30 with TRBJ2-5; D remains ambiguous. Per germline, CDR1 GTSNPN and CDR2 SVGIG (reference sequence). Trimming removed 0 bases from V and 4 bases from J, with 3 bases in between. This CDR3 comprises 11 residues. The DNA for the CDR3 is TGTGCCTGGAGTGTCGGAGAGACCCAGTACTTC. Encoded protein: CAWSVGETQYF.

This clonotype was seen ten or more times. This chain connects TRBV12-3 or TRBV12-4 to TRBJ2-3, with D maybe TRBD1 (6 bases). The CDR3 runs 18 residues. V lost 2 bases to trimming and J lost 2 bases, with 20 bases between them. For the CDR3, the DNA is TGTGCCAGCAGTTTATTGACCCTCCGGGACACCTACACAGATACGCAGTATTTT. It is translated as CASSLLTLRDTYTDTQYF.

In this sample, this clonotype turned up a few times. The chain has TRBV20-1 and TRBJ2-7; 8 bases map to TRBD2. Germline CDR1 DFQATT, CDR2 SNEGSKA (reference sequence). With 4 bases clipped from V and 6 bases from J, the junction kept 11 bases outside the gene matches. The CDR3 runs 14 residues. CDR3 coding DNA: TGCAGTGCTAAGTCGCGGGAGGTAACGTTCGAGCAGTACTTC. It codes for CSAKSREVTFEQYF.

The chain links TRBV27 to TRBJ2-3; 10 nucleotides line up with TRBD2. Losses at the gene ends were 7 bases for V and 1 base for J; bases not matched to a gene: 5. CDR3 length: 15 residues. Germline V gene lookup returns CDR1 MNHEY and CDR2 SMNVEV (reference sequence). Written as DNA, the CDR3 is TGTGCCAGCATGCTAGCGGGAGTTGGCACAGATACGCAGTATTTT. Translated: CASMLAGVGTDTQYF.

The chain has TRBV5-1 and TRBJ2-5, with D tentatively TRBD1 (5 bases). The CDR3 loop spans 14 amino acids. The ends were cut back, 6 bases at V and 0 bases at J, with 12 bases in the middle. The germline CDR1 and CDR2 sequences are SGHRS and YFSETQ. CDR3 sequence reads: CASKQGSYQETQYF. Here the CDR3 DNA reads TGCGCCAGCAAGCAGGGATCGTACCAAGAGACCCAGTACTTC.

This clonotype was found many times. This chain uses TRBV12-3 or TRBV12-4 with TRBJ2-7; D remains unclear. V dropped 5 bases and J dropped 1 base, with 9 bases sitting between them. This CDR3 has 13 residues. The CDR3 sequence: CASSATFSYEQYF. Here the CDR3 DNA reads TGTGCCAGCAGTGCGACATTTTCCTACGAGCAGTACTTC.

V is TRBV6-1 and J is TRBJ2-7; TRBD2 might be the D (6 bases). CDR1 MNHNS and CDR2 SASEGT come from the germline V gene. V gave up 6 bases and J gave up 4 bases, with 19 bases separating them. This CDR3 comprises 15 residues. In DNA, the CDR3 is TGTGCCAGCAGCCCCAGATCGACTAGGTCGTACGAGCAGTACTTC. Its protein product is CASSPRSTRSYEQYF.

This clonotype was found a few times. A much larger clone lies one base from this, so it may be a read error. V usage is TRBV5-1 and J usage is TRBJ1-5; no definite D call. Between the trimmed V and J ends, which lost 0 bases and 5 bases, there was a span of 6 bases. This CDR3 spans 13 amino acids. CDR1 and CDR2 from the germline V gene are SGHRS and YFSETQ. CDR3 nucleotides: TGCGCCAGCAGCTTGGGTGACGATCAGCCCCAGCATTTT. The encoded protein is CASSLGDDQPQHF.

CDR3: CASSVVSAGDTQYF. As DNA, the CDR3 is TGTGCCAGCAGCGTAGTGTCAGCGGGAGATACGCAGTATTTT. The chain recombines TRBV9 with TRBJ2-3, with D tentatively TRBD2 (6 bases). Germline V gives CDR1 SGDLS, CDR2 YYNGEE. The V gene lost 0 bases and the J gene lost 5 bases, with 10 bases spanning the gap. The CDR3 covers 14 residues. Full variable domain (missing parts from reference TRBV9 and TRBJ2-3): DSGVTQTPKHLITATGQRVTLRCSPRSGDLSVYWYQQSLDQGLQFLIQYYNGEERAKGNILERFSAQQFPDLHSELNLSSLELGDSALYFCASSVVSAGDTQYFGPGTRLTVL.

Of note for this clonotype: The junction and the germline gene differ at one end; a read error may be behind it. This chain connects TRBV12-3 or TRBV12-4 to TRBJ2-1, with TRBD2 identical over 7 bases. This CDR3 has 14 amino acids. Here the CDR3 DNA reads TGTGCCAGCAGTCTAGCGGACCGGGCGATTGAGCAGTTCTTC. Translation gives CASSLADRAIEQFF.

The V call is TRBV20-1, the J call TRBJ2-3, with 9 bases identical to TRBD2. Germline V gene data show CDR1 as DFQATT and CDR2 as SNEGSKA (reference sequence). This CDR3 region has 15 residues. V shed 4 bases, J shed 0 bases, and the junction held 5 bases outside the gene matches. The chain's CDR3 is CSATLAGLSTDTQYF. The CDR3 region has the DNA TGCAGTGCTACCCTAGCGGGGTTGAGCACAGATACGCAGTATTTT.

The rearrangement joins TRBV12-3 or TRBV12-4 to TRBJ2-7, with D possibly matching TRBD1 (5 bases). The CDR3 runs to 16 residues. V dropped 2 bases and J dropped 2 bases, with 16 bases sitting between them. CDR3 in DNA: TGTGCCAGCAGTTTACAGGGTGGCAGGTATACCTACGAGCAGTACTTC. The encoded protein is CASSLQGGRYTYEQYF.

Many counts were recorded for this clonotype. The V and J genes are TRBV20-1 and TRBJ2-7; 13 positions agree with TRBD2. The junction had 7 bases not matched to a gene; V was cut back by 3 bases and J by 2 bases. The CDR3 sequence is 16 residues long. The germline CDR1 and CDR2 sequences are DFQATT and SNEGSKA (reference sequence). Here the CDR3 reads CSASDRLAGGPYEQYF. The CDR3 bases are TGCAGTGCTAGCGATCGACTAGCGGGAGGCCCCTACGAGCAGTACTTC.

This clonotype was found a few times. This chain connects TRBV27 to TRBJ2-6; D might be TRBD2 (5 bases). Trimming left V 5 bases short and J 2 bases short, with 13 bases between. Germline lookup yields CDR1 MNHEY and CDR2 SMNVEV (reference sequence). The CDR3 has 16 amino acids. The CDR3 DNA is TGTGCCAGCAGTCGAGAGGGTCGCGCTGGGGCCAACGTCCTGACTTTC. It encodes CASSREGRAGANVLTF.

The rearrangement links TRBV4-2 to TRBJ1-1, with D unclear. Germline-derived CDR1 and CDR2 are LGHNA and YNFKEQ. V was trimmed by 0 bases and J by 3 bases, leaving 14 bases between them. This CDR3 is built from 16 residues. The CDR3 reads CASSQDLPGTYTEAFF. As DNA, the CDR3 is TGTGCCAGCAGCCAAGATTTGCCAGGCACGTACACTGAAGCTTTCTTT.

The chain links TRBV10-3 to TRBJ2-3; D is undetermined. V was trimmed by 3 bases and J by 1 base, leaving 11 bases between them. Germline-derived CDR1 and CDR2 are ENHRY and SYGVKD. CDR3 size: 15 residues. The CDR3 DNA reads as TGTGCCATCAGTGACAGGCGAGCAGGCACAGATACGCAGTATTTT. It codes for CAISDRRAGTDTQYF.

The chain recombines TRBV5-4 with TRBJ2-1; D may be TRBD1 or TRBD2 (5 bases each). The germline CDR1 and CDR2 sequences are SGHNT and YYREEE (reference sequence). The V end was cut by 3 bases, the J end by 4 bases, with 17 bases between. This CDR3 has 16 residues. The CDR3 DNA is TGTGCCAGCAGCTACTCCGGGACCAGATATTACAATGAGCAGTTCTTC. Translation gives CASSYSGTRYYNEQFF. Drawing the rest from reference TRBV5-4 and TRBJ2-1, the complete variable domain is ETGVTQSPTHLIKTRGQQVTLRCSSQSGHNTVSWYQQALGQGPQFIFQYYREEENGRGNFPPRFSGLQFPNYSSELNVNALELDDSALYLCASSYSGTRYYNEQFFGPGTRLTVL.

The chain has TRBV29-1 and TRBJ2-1, with a possible D match to TRBD2 (6 bases). Germline V CDR1 and CDR2: SQVTM, ANQGSEA. This CDR3 has 13 residues. V shed 6 bases and J shed 7 bases, with 16 bases lying between them. The CDR3 DNA reads as TGCAGCGTGACCCCGTGGGGGAGGAATGAGCAGTTCTTC. Translating it yields CSVTPWGRNEQFF.

The chain links TRBV5-1 to TRBJ2-5, with D perhaps assigned TRBD1 or TRBD2 (5 bases each). The CDR3 is 15 residues long. Germline V gene data show CDR1 as SGHRS and CDR2 as YFSETQ. Trimming pared 5 bases from V and 4 bases from J, leaving 18 bases between. CDR3 in amino acids: CASRPNPGPRETQYF. Written as DNA, the CDR3 is TGCGCCAGCAGGCCTAATCCGGGACCTCGAGAGACCCAGTACTTC.

The table lists this clonotype with a count of one. V gene TRBV5-6 combines with J gene TRBJ2-3; 7 bases are shared with TRBD1. CDR3 size: 18 residues. From germline, CDR1 is SGHDT and CDR2 YYEEEE. The ends lost 4 bases at V and 2 bases at J; junction bases unmatched: 16. This chain's CDR3 is CASSHLKTRGLATDTQYF. CDR3 sequence (DNA): TGTGCCAGCAGCCACCTAAAAACGAGGGGGCTGGCCACAGATACGCAGTATTTT.

V gene TRBV6-1 combines with J gene TRBJ2-3, with 9 bases aligning to TRBD1. The DNA end lines up better with TRBJ1-5; the J call may be wrong. The CDR3 extends over 15 amino acids. In germline, CDR1 is MNHNS, CDR2 SASEGT. The CDR3, as DNA: TGTGCCAGCAGCGACAGGGGGGGTAGCACAGATACGCAGCATTTT. Translation gives CASSDRGGSTDTQHF.

The chain carries TRBV20-1 and TRBJ2-7; 8 bases map to TRBD2. Losses at the gene ends were 6 bases for V and 5 bases for J; bases not matched to a gene: 9. This CDR3 spans 13 amino acids. Germline CDR1 is DFQATT and CDR2 is SNEGSKA (reference sequence). The chain's CDR3 is CSASEGLANEQYF. The CDR3 coding sequence is TGCAGTGCCTCCGAAGGACTAGCAAACGAGCAGTACTTC.

The V and J genes are TRBV20-1 and TRBJ2-5; either TRBD1 or TRBD2 may supply D (5 bases each). Per germline, CDR1 DFQATT and CDR2 SNEGSKA (reference sequence). This CDR3 has 10 residues. The CDR3 is CRVGAETQYF. Here the CDR3 DNA reads TGCAGAGTCGGGGCCGAGACCCAGTACTTC.

The chain joins TRBV5-1 to TRBJ2-2, with D unresolved. This CDR3 comprises 13 residues. Germline CDR1 SGHRS, CDR2 YFSETQ. V was trimmed by 9 bases and J by 0 bases, leaving 9 bases between them. As DNA, the CDR3 is TGCGCCACGCGTGCGGCGAACACCGGGGAGCTGTTTTTT. It encodes CATRAANTGELFF.

This clonotype has more than one count but fewer than ten. This chain links TRBV10-3 with TRBJ2-5, with a tentative D call TRBD1 (5 bases). Trimming took off 6 bases at V and 3 bases at J, with 11 bases between the two ends. The length of the CDR3 is 13 residues. Germline-derived CDR1 and CDR2 are ENHRY and SYGVKD. CDR3 sequence reads: CAISDRDKETQYF. The CDR3 DNA is TGTGCCATCAGCGACAGAGACAAAGAGACCCAGTACTTC.

There are a few counts of this clonotype. The chain employs TRBV3-1 and TRBJ2-1, with TRBD1 identical over 8 bases. The V and J ends lost 0 bases and 7 bases, in that order; junction bases with no gene match: 14. CDR1 and CDR2 from the germline V gene are LGHDT and YNNKEL (reference sequence). The CDR3 loop spans 18 amino acids. CDR3 sequence: CASSQDMGRQGALNEQFF. CDR3 DNA sequence: TGTGCCAGCAGCCAAGATATGGGGAGGCAGGGGGCTTTGAATGAGCAGTTCTTC.